These 16 T cell receptor beta chains came from one sample sequenced in a study of blood T cells in healthy people across ages. Through a sample-barcoded 5' primer and a J-beta primer mix, a second PCR was run for roughly 6 to 11 cycles. TCRdb ran MiXCR on the 5' RACE reads and lists one entry per CDR3 protein. There are 780,000 or so distinct CDR3 sequences in the sample; more than 20% occur only once, and under 4.5% lies in the top ten. This same sample was also taken into another study, of T cells of mothers and their children.

Source material: blood. These receptors all come from a boy aged 5 to 17 in good health.

V and J are TRBV29-1 and TRBJ2-6; unclear D gene. CDR1 is SQVTM and CDR2 is ANQGSEA in the germline V gene. The CDR3 contains 13 residues. The germline V and J ends were trimmed by 6 bases and 1 base, with 7 bases remaining between them. Here the CDR3 reads CSVYVSGANVLTF. The CDR3 DNA sequence: TGCAGCGTGTATGTATCTGGGGCCAACGTCCTGACTTTC.

The chain combines TRBV20-1 with TRBJ2-6; a possible D gene is TRBD2 (6 bases). The CDR3 is 20 residues long. The V gene lost 1 base and the J gene lost 0 bases, with 22 bases spanning the gap. The germline V gene has CDR1 DFQATT and CDR2 SNEGSKA (reference sequence). In DNA form, the CDR3 reads TGCAGTGCTAGAGGCCTTTACGGGGGATCCCTCGGCTCTGGGGCCAACGTCCTGACTTTC. Translated, it gives CSARGLYGGSLGSGANVLTF.

V gene TRBV20-1 combines with J gene TRBJ1-1; D is unresolved. V lost 6 bases and J 0 bases, leaving 11 bases between the germline ends. The CDR3 has 13 residues. Germline assignment: CDR1 DFQATT and CDR2 SNEGSKA (reference sequence). The CDR3 DNA sequence: TGCAGTGCGGCGGGGTTGCTGAACACTGAAGCTTTCTTT. Translated: CSAAGLLNTEAFF.

V and J are TRBV5-1 and TRBJ2-5; the D gene is possibly TRBD1 (6 bases). The germline V gene encodes CDR1 SGHRS and CDR2 YFSETQ. CDR3 length equals 15 residues. V lost 2 bases and J 9 bases, leaving 20 bases between the germline ends. The CDR3 DNA reads as TGCGCCAGCAGCTTACTTACAGGGTCGTTTGAGGCCCAGTACTTC. This encodes CASSLLTGSFEAQYF.

Of note for this clonotype: One end of the junction varies from germline; a read error may be responsible. V gene TRBV6-5 combines with J gene TRBJ2-5; the D is unclear. The CDR3 contains 11 residues. Germline CDR1 is MNHEY and CDR2 is SVGAGI. The CDR3 region is CASSFRETQHF. CDR3 nucleotide sequence: TGTGCCAGCAGTTTTCGAGAGACCCAGCACTTC.

This clonotype was counted only a few times. This chain links TRBV13 with TRBJ2-1; 9 bases agree with TRBD1. The CDR3 runs 16 residues. V lost 4 bases to trimming and J lost 1 base; unmatched junction nucleotides: 5. Germline CDR1 is PRHDT and CDR2 is FYEKMQ (reference sequence). The CDR3 coding sequence is TGTGCCAGCAGCTCTACAGGGGGCGAGTCCTACAATGAGCAGTTCTTC. Protein: CASSSTGGESYNEQFF. The entire variable domain, with the rest obtained from reference TRBV13 and TRBJ2-1, is as follows: AAGVIQSPRHLIKEKRETATLKCYPIPRHDTVYWYQQGPGQDPQFLISFYEKMQSDKGSIPDRFSAQQFSDYHSELNMSSLELGDSALYFCASSSTGGESYNEQFFGPGTRLTVL.

This clonotype was counted at least ten times. The chain couples TRBV7-2 to TRBJ2-5; 7 bases fit TRBD1. CDR1 and CDR2 (germline): SGHTA, FQGNSA. V was pared by 4 bases and J by 5 bases, with 10 bases of the junction left unmatched. This CDR3 comprises 15 residues. CDR3 bases: TGTGCCAGCAGCTCCTTTCCTAGGGGGCAGGAGACCCAGTACTTC. It yields the protein CASSSFPRGQETQYF.

The chain uses TRBV29-1 and TRBJ1-1; D gene uncertain. The CDR3 sequence is 12 residues long. Germline values: CDR1 SQVTM, CDR2 ANQGSEA. Trimming removed 4 bases from V and 6 bases from J, with 12 bases in between. CDR3 sequence: CSVAMGVAEAFF. CDR3 sequence (DNA): TGCAGCGTTGCCATGGGTGTCGCTGAAGCTTTCTTT.

The chain links TRBV25-1 to TRBJ2-1; unclear D gene. The CDR3 length is 11 residues. CDR1 and CDR2 from the germline V gene are MGHDK and SYGVNS. V was pared by 8 bases and J by 8 bases, with 10 bases between. In DNA, the CDR3 is TGTGCCAGCGACTTAGGCCATGAGCAGTTCTTC. Translation: CASDLGHEQFF.

The gene calls are TRBV6-6 and TRBJ1-4, with D possibly being TRBD1 (5 bases). Per germline, CDR1 MNHNY and CDR2 SVGAGI (reference sequence). The V and J ends lost 5 bases and 5 bases respectively, with 18 bases between them. The CDR3 is 16 residues long. In nucleotides, the CDR3 is TGTGCCAGCAGTCTACCCCGGGACGTCCCAAATGAAAAACTGTTTTTT. Encoded protein: CASSLPRDVPNEKLFF.

The chain carries TRBV20-1 and TRBJ1-1; possible D gene TRBD1, 5 bases. The germline V and J ends were trimmed by 3 bases and 0 bases, with 11 bases remaining between them. The CDR3 is made up of 14 amino acids. Germline V gene lookup returns CDR1 DFQATT and CDR2 SNEGSKA (reference sequence). DNA of the CDR3: TGCAGTGCTAGCCCGCACAGGTTGAACACTGAAGCTTTCTTT. Protein sequence: CSASPHRLNTEAFF.

This chain links TRBV20-1 with TRBJ1-4; tentatively, D is TRBD1 (5 bases). The length of the CDR3 is 11 residues. The germline V and J ends were trimmed by 0 bases and 14 bases, with 10 bases remaining between them. Germline V gene sequence: CDR1 DFQATT, CDR2 SNEGSKA (reference sequence). This chain's CDR3 is CSARERQSLFF. CDR3 in DNA: TGCAGTGCTAGAGAAAGACAGTCCCTGTTTTTT.

CDR3 nucleotide sequence: TGCGCCAGCAGCCCCCTGACAGGCGGGCGGCCCGGGGAGCTGTTTTTT. Translation gives CASSPLTGGRPGELFF. The chain combines TRBV4-1 with TRBJ2-2; D possibly corresponds to TRBD1 (6 bases). The CDR3 runs 16 residues. From germline, CDR1 is MGHRA and CDR2 YSYEKL. V was clipped by 4 bases and J by 6 bases, with 18 bases between them.

This clonotype was counted between two and nine times. The V gene is TRBV28, the J gene TRBJ2-7; no firm D call. Germline V lookup: CDR1 MDHEN, CDR2 SYDVKM. V was clipped by 5 bases and J by 2 bases, with 10 bases between them. CDR3 length: 13 amino acids. In nucleotides, the CDR3 is TGTGCCAGCAGTCCCCTTGGGACCTACGAGCAGTACTTC. Its protein is CASSPLGTYEQYF. Full variable domain (outside the CDR3, taken from reference TRBV28 and TRBJ2-7): DVKVTQSSRYLVKRTGEKVFLECVQDMDHENMFWYRQDPGLGLRLIYFSYDVKMKEKGDIPEGYSVSREKKERFSLILESASTNQTSMYLCASSPLGTYEQYFGPGTRLTVT.

The sample holds a few counts of this clonotype. The chain combines TRBV4-1 with TRBJ2-7; D could derive from TRBD1 or TRBD2 (5 bases each). Trimming took off 4 bases at V and 0 bases at J, with 16 bases between the two ends. The CDR3 spans 16 residues. Germline-derived CDR1 and CDR2 are MGHRA and YSYEKL. CDR3 region: CASSPEGSLSSYEQYF. The CDR3 coding sequence is TGCGCCAGCAGCCCCGAGGGGAGTCTCTCCTCCTACGAGCAGTACTTC.

The V and J genes are TRBV7-2 and TRBJ2-5, with D perhaps TRBD2 (7 bases). The DNA matches TRBJ2-7 better at its end, which makes the J call doubtful. There are 15 residues in the CDR3. Per the germline V gene, CDR1 is SGHTA and CDR2 is FQGNSA. The CDR3 sequence: CASSPEGDYLGEQYF. In DNA form, the CDR3 reads TGTGCCAGCAGCCCCGAGGGGGACTACCTCGGCGAGCAGTACTTC.